This paragraph covers one T cell receptor beta chain sequence. This sample was included in a study of blood T cell repertoires in COVID-19. The wider study: Both acute and convalescent COVID-19 samples were obtained from the United States, Italy and Spain. In each case, the material was cDNA or gDNA derived from T cells, B-cell-depleted T cells, or PBMCs.

Germline loops: CDR1 SEHNR, CDR2 FQNEAQ (reference sequence). V lost 6 bases to trimming and J lost 5 bases; unmatched junction nucleotides: 10. This CDR3 spans 18 amino acids. In the authors' workflow: Nucleated cell counts were estimated from reference gene primer amplification. The method was immunoSEQ multiplex PCR; TCRdb's version includes in-frame clones alone and lacks a portion of them. V and J calls and clone size come straight from that table; D and trimming were deduced from the DNA. The table includes just over 150,000 clones, around 91% detected once. The receptor's source is a woman aged 40 to 50 with acute or convalescent COVID-19. The sequencing input was peripheral blood. The J gene is TRBJ2-1, the V gene TRBV7-9; 16 positions agree with TRBD2. The CDR3 loop is CASRFRGLAGGPHNEQFF. The DNA for the CDR3 is TGTGCCAGCAGATTTAGGGGACTAGCGGGAGGGCCTCACAATGAGCAGTTCTTC.